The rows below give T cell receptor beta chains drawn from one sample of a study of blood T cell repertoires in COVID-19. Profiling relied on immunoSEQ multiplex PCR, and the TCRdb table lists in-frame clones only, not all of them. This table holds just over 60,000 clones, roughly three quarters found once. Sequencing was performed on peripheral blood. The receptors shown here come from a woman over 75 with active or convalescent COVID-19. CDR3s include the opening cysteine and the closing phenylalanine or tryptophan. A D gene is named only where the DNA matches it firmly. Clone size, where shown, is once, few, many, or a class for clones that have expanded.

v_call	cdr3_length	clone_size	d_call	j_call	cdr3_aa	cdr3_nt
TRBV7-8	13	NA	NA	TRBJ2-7	CASSFNRAYEQYF	TGTGCCAGCAGCTTTAACAGGGCCTACGAGCAGTACTTC
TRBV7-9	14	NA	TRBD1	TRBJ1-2	CASSFGDRAYGYTF	TGTGCCAGCAGCTTTGGGGACAGGGCCTATGGCTACACCTTC
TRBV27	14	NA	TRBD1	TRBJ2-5	CASSPGGGDKTQYF	TGTGCCAGCAGTCCAGGGGGCGGGGATAAGACCCAGTACTTC
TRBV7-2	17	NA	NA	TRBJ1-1	CASSLEALGGGNTEAFF	TGTGCCAGCAGCTTAGAGGCCCTAGGGGGGGGGAACACTGAAGCTTTCTTT
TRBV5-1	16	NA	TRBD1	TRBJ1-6	CASSLDGQGNNSPLHF	TGCGCCAGCAGCTTGGACGGACAGGGTAATAATTCACCCCTCCACTTT
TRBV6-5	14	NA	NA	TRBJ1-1	CASSPGQTNTEAFF	TGTGCCAGCAGTCCTGGACAGACGAACACTGAAGCTTTCTTT
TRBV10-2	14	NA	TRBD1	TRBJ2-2	CASKGQGASGELFF	TGCGCCAGCAAGGGACAGGGGGCTTCCGGGGAGCTGTTTTTT
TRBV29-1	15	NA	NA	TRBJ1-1	CSVRIPSRGNTEAFF	TGCAGCGTACGAATCCCCAGCCGGGGGAACACTGAAGCTTTCTTT
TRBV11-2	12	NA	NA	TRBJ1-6	CASKDSNSPLHF	TGTGCCAGCAAGGACAGTAATTCACCCCTCCACTTT
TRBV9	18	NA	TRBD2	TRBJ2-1	CASSSNPRTSGGYNEQFF	TGTGCCAGCAGCTCCAACCCTCGGACTAGCGGGGGGTACAATGAGCAGTTCTTC
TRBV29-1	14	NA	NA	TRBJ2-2	CSVGWGLNTGELFF	TGCAGCGTTGGTTGGGGGCTCAACACCGGGGAGCTGTTTTTT
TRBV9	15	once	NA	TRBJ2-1	CASSVGISPYNEQFF	TGTGCCAGCAGCGTAGGGATTAGCCCATACAATGAGCAGTTCTTC
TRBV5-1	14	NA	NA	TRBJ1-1	CASSVTAGGAEAFF	TGCGCCAGCAGCGTGACAGCGGGCGGGGCTGAAGCTTTCTTT
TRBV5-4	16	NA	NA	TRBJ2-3	CASSFTRTAPTDTQYF	TGTGCCAGCAGCTTTACTCGGACAGCCCCCACAGATACGCAGTATTTT
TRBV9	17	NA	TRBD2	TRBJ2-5	CASSSSPTSGGLETQYF	TGTGCCAGCAGCTCCTCCCCGACTAGCGGGGGATTGGAGACCCAGTACTTC
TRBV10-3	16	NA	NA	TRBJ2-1	CAISDGLVGSYNEQFF	TGTGCCATCAGTGATGGGCTGGTTGGGTCCTACAATGAGCAGTTCTTC
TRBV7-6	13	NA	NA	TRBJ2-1	CASSLASVNEQFF	TGTGCCAGCAGCTTAGCGTCAGTCAATGAGCAGTTCTTC
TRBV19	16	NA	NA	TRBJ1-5	CASSPAEHYSNQPQHF	TGTGCCAGTAGTCCCGCAGAGCACTATAGCAATCAGCCCCAGCATTTT
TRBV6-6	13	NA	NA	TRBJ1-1	CASSAGPETEAFF	TGTGCCAGCAGTGCAGGGCCGGAGACTGAAGCTTTCTTT
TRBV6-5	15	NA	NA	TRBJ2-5	CASSSGGLNLGTQYF	TGTGCCAGCAGCTCAGGGGGGCTCAACTTGGGGACCCAGTACTTC
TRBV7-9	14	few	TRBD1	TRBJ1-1	CASSLYDRDTEAFF	TGTGCCAGCAGCCTGTATGACAGGGACACTGAAGCTTTCTTT
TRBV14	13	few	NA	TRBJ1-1	CASSRGTTTEAFF	TGTGCCAGCAGCCGAGGGACTACTACTGAAGCTTTCTTT
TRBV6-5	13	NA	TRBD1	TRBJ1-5	CASKRGGGQPQHF	TGTGCCAGCAAAAGAGGGGGCGGGCAGCCCCAGCATTTT
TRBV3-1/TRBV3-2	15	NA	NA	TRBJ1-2	CASSQGFPGNYGYTF	TGTGCCAGCAGCCAAGGATTTCCAGGGAACTATGGCTACACCTTC
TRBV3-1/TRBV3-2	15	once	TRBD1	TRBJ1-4	CASSQGTGRGEKLFF	TGTGCCAGCAGCCAAGGGACAGGGAGGGGTGAAAAACTGTTTTTT
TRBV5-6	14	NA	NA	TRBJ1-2	CASSLAGEGYGYTF	TGTGCCAGCAGCTTGGCAGGGGAGGGCTATGGCTACACCTTC
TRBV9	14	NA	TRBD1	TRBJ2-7	CASSGGQGGYEQYF	TGTGCCAGCAGCGGGGGACAGGGAGGGTACGAGCAGTACTTC
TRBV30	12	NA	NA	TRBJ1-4	CAWNRWGEKLFF	TGTGCCTGGAACAGGTGGGGTGAAAAACTGTTTTTT
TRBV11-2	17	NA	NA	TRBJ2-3	CASSFPQEEGRRDTQYF	TGTGCCAGCAGCTTCCCCCAAGAGGAGGGTCGACGAGATACGCAGTATTTT
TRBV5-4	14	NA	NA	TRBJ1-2	CASSLGTGNYGYTF	TGTGCCAGCAGCCTAGGAACAGGGAACTATGGCTACACCTTC
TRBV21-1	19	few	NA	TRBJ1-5	CASSLLNVGGEIFGQPQHF	TGTGCCAGCAGCCTTCTAAACGTTGGAGGGGAAATTTTTGGTCAGCCCCAGCATTTT
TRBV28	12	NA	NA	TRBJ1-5	CASSSGNQPQHF	TGTGCCAGCAGTTCAGGGAATCAGCCCCAGCATTTT
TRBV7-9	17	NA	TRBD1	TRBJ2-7	CASSLVGQGSGRYEQYF	TGTGCCAGCAGCTTAGTGGGACAGGGAAGCGGGCGCTACGAGCAGTACTTC
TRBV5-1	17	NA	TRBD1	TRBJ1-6	CASSYGQGIYGDSPLHF	TGCGCCAGCAGTTACGGACAGGGGATTTATGGGGATTCACCCCTCCACTTT
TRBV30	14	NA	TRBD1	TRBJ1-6	CAWRRDRGNSPLHF	TGTGCCTGGAGACGCGACAGGGGCAATTCACCCCTCCACTTT
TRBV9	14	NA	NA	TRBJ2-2	CASTWDTNTGELFF	TGTGCCAGCACATGGGACACCAACACCGGGGAGCTGTTTTTT
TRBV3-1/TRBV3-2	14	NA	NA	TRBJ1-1	CASSQDSPITEAFF	TGTGCCAGCAGCCAAGATAGTCCCATCACTGAAGCTTTCTTT
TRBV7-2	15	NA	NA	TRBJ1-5	CASSPPGLRGQPQHF	TGTGCCAGCAGCCCGCCCGGGCTACGGGGTCAGCCCCAGCATTTT
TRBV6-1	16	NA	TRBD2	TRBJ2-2	CASSEDGLAVTGELFF	TGTGCCAGCAGTGAAGACGGACTAGCGGTAACCGGGGAGCTGTTTTTT
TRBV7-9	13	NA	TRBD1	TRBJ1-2	CASSVGQGYGYTF	TGTGCCAGCAGCGTGGGACAGGGGTATGGCTACACCTTC
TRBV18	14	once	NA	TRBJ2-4	CASSPPSTKNIQYF	TGTGCCAGCTCACCACCAAGTACTAAAAACATTCAGTACTTC
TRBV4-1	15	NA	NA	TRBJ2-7	CASSLQGGGGGEQYF	TGCGCCAGCAGCCTCCAGGGAGGTGGCGGAGGGGAGCAGTACTTC
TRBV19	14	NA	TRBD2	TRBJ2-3	CASSVGGHTDTQYF	TGTGCCAGTAGTGTGGGAGGGCACACAGATACGCAGTATTTT
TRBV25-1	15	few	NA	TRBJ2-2	CASSKASTNTGELFF	TGTGCCAGCAGTAAAGCGTCCACGAACACCGGGGAGCTGTTTTTT
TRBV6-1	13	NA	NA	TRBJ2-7	CASSEADWYEQYF	TGTGCCAGCAGTGAAGCTGACTGGTACGAGCAGTACTTC
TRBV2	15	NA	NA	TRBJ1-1	CASKSLRVGNTEAFF	TGTGCCAGCAAGAGTCTCAGGGTAGGTAATACTGAAGCTTTCTTT
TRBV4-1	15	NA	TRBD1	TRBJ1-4	CASSQGTGASEKLFF	TGCGCCAGCAGCCAAGGGACAGGGGCGAGTGAAAAACTGTTTTTT
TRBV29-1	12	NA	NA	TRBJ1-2	CSVKSDAYGYTF	TGCAGCGTTAAATCAGATGCCTATGGCTACACCTTC
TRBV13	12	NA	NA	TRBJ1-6	CASSSHPGPLHF	TGTGCCAGCAGCTCCCACCCGGGACCCCTCCACTTT
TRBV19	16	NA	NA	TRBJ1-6	CASSILGQGNNSPLHF	TGTGCCAGTAGTATACTGGGGCAGGGAAACAATTCACCCCTCCACTTT
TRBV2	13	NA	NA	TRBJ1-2	CASKGQGKAGYTF	TGTGCCAGCAAAGGGCAGGGTAAGGCTGGCTACACCTTC
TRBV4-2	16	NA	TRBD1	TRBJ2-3	CASSQEGQGAIDTQYF	TGTGCCAGCAGCCAAGAGGGTCAGGGGGCGATAGATACGCAGTATTTT
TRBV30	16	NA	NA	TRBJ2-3	CAWTNRQKASTDTQYF	TGTGCCTGGACCAACCGACAGAAAGCTAGCACAGATACGCAGTATTTT
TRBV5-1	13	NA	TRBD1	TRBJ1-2	CASSLQGGDGYTF	TGCGCCAGCAGCTTGCAGGGGGGAGATGGCTACACCTTC
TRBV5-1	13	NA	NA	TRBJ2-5	CASSPGVGETQYF	TGCGCCAGCAGCCCAGGGGTGGGGGAGACCCAGTACTTC